This T cell receptor (beta chain) was sequenced for a study of OX40 agonist ivuxolimab in advanced cancers. The overall study: The drug used for patients, ivuxolimab, was an agonistic anti-OX40 (CD134) antibody. Study results and caveats: The average count of expanded clones was higher among CD8+ T cells than among CD4+. Both blood CD4+ and CD8+ T cells showed clonal growth by week 6 at 0.1 to 3.0 mg/kg.

The V and J ends lost 0 bases and 2 bases respectively, with 5 bases between them. This CDR3 region has 13 residues. The germline CDR1 and CDR2 sequences are SGHRS and YFSETQ. The assay was immunoSEQ multiplex PCR, and TCRdb's table has in-frame clones only and misses some. The table has 60,000 to 85,000 clones, over 60% seen once. For this clone: Its antigen is not identified.

The TCR comes from an adult with an advanced solid tumor such as melanoma, head and neck, liver or kidney cancer. This sample comprised CD4+ or CD8+ T cells sorted from blood, obtained in a trial of the OX40 agonist ivuxolimab. The rearrangement uses TRBV5-1 and TRBJ2-5; D gene unclear. CDR3 sequence: CASSLAWQETQYF. CDR3 DNA: TGCGCCAGCAGCTTGGCTTGGCAAGAGACCCAGTACTTC.